These T cell receptor beta chains were read from a single sample in a study of T cell responses to AZD1222 COVID-19 vaccine. The assay was immunoSEQ multiplex PCR, and TCRdb's table has in-frame clones only and misses some. The top ten hold 1.5% to 2% of the sample, which has roughly 200,000 clones, more than 85% seen once. Source: peripheral blood, taken 28 days after the second AZD1222 dose. These TCRs come from an adult who received the AZD1222 COVID-19 vaccine. Each CDR3 is given with its conserved first and last residue. D genes are given only for firm matches. Clone size appears in some rows only: once, few, many, or a class for an expanded clone.

clone size	V gene	D gene	J gene	CDR3 DNA	CDR3 protein
NA	TRBV6-5	NA	TRBJ1-3	TGTGCCAGCAGTTACTCGCCCCAGCGCTCTGGAAACACCATATATTTT	CASSYSPQRSGNTIYF
NA	TRBV30	TRBD2	TRBJ2-1	TGTGCCTGGAGCCTCGGACTAGCGGCTTACAATGAGCAGTTCTTC	CAWSLGLAAYNEQFF
NA	TRBV9	NA	TRBJ1-4	TGTGCCAGCAGCACTACACAGGGCCGAAAACTGTTTTTT	CASSTTQGRKLFF
NA	TRBV10-2	TRBD1	TRBJ1-4	TGCGCCAGCAGTGAGTCGGGACAGGGGGGAGAAAAACTGTTTTTT	CASSESGQGGEKLFF
few	TRBV6-4	NA	TRBJ2-3	TGTGCCAGCAGTGACTCACAGGGAAGTACAGATACGCAGTATTTT	CASSDSQGSTDTQYF
NA	TRBV6-5	NA	TRBJ2-7	TGTGCCAGCATCAGAGGACCTTACGAGCAGTACTTC	CASIRGPYEQYF
few	TRBV5-4	NA	TRBJ2-1	TGTGCCAGCAGCTTCCCGGACCCTGGTTACAATGAGCAGTTCTTC	CASSFPDPGYNEQFF
NA	TRBV4-1	TRBD2	TRBJ2-1	TGCGCCAGCAGCCAAGAGCCACCCCCCCTAGCGGGGGGAATTGAGCAGTTCTTC	CASSQEPPPLAGGIEQFF
NA	TRBV6-5	NA	TRBJ1-2	TGTGCCAGCAGCTCCGGGACAAGGAGTGGCTACACCTTC	CASSSGTRSGYTF
NA	TRBV6-5	NA	TRBJ1-3	TGTGCCAGCAGTCCCCCGGGGACTAATGGAAACACCATATATTTT	CASSPPGTNGNTIYF
NA	TRBV27	TRBD1	TRBJ2-7	TGTGCCAGCAGTCCGGGACAGGGCTTTCCTCGGCCCTACGAGCAGTACTTC	CASSPGQGFPRPYEQYF
NA	TRBV27	NA	TRBJ1-5	TGTGCCAGCAGTCCAACCGGAATTAGCAATCAGCCCCAGCATTTT	CASSPTGISNQPQHF
NA	TRBV5-1	NA	TRBJ2-2	TGCGCCAGCAGCGCCGAGGGGCAGGGAGGTTACACCGGGGAGCTGTTTTTT	CASSAEGQGGYTGELFF
NA	TRBV10-1	TRBD1	TRBJ1-6	TGCGCCAGCAGTGAACAGGGGAATTCACCCCTCCACTTT	CASSEQGNSPLHF
NA	TRBV6-5	TRBD1	TRBJ2-3	TGTGCCAGCAACAGTAGGGGACAGGGCACAGATACGCAGTATTTT	CASNSRGQGTDTQYF
NA	TRBV4-2	NA	TRBJ1-2	TGTGCCAGCAGCCAAGTGGGGGGAACCTATGGCTACACCTTC	CASSQVGGTYGYTF
once	TRBV6-5	NA	TRBJ1-2	TGTGCCAGCAGTCAGAACTATGGCTACACCTTC	CASSQNYGYTF
NA	TRBV11-2	NA	TRBJ1-2	TGTGCCAGCAGCTTCGGGGGGAAGGATGGCTACACCTTC	CASSFGGKDGYTF
NA	TRBV27	NA	TRBJ1-3	TGTGCCAGCAGTTTAAAGGGTCGGCCCTCCCCTGGAAACACCATATATTTT	CASSLKGRPSPGNTIYF
NA	TRBV9	NA	TRBJ1-1	TGTGCCAGCAGCCCCCAGCAACGGGTCACTGAAGCTTTCTTT	CASSPQQRVTEAFF
NA	TRBV7-3	TRBD2	TRBJ2-3	TGTGCCAGCAGCTCTCTAGCGGCCAAAGTGGATACGCAGTATTTT	CASSSLAAKVDTQYF
few	TRBV3-1/TRBV3-2	TRBD2	TRBJ2-5	TGTGCCAGCAGCCTCACAGGGGGACTAGCGGGGACAGAGACCCAGTACTTC	CASSLTGGLAGTETQYF
NA	TRBV6-2/TRBV6-3	NA	TRBJ1-5	TGTGCCAGCAGTTTAACAGGGCCGGGGCAGCCCCAGCATTTT	CASSLTGPGQPQHF
NA	TRBV7-9	TRBD2	TRBJ2-3	TGTGCCAGCAGCTTAGGACTAGCGGGAGAGAGCACAGATACGCAGTATTTT	CASSLGLAGESTDTQYF
NA	TRBV11-2	NA	TRBJ2-7	TGTGCCAGCAGCTTAGTGTTCGAGCAGTACTTC	CASSLVFEQYF
NA	TRBV5-4	TRBD1	TRBJ1-2	TGTGCCAGCAGCCTGGACAGGGCTAACTATGGCTACACCTTC	CASSLDRANYGYTF
NA	TRBV27	NA	TRBJ1-1	TGTGCCAGCAGTTTAGTGACAATGCCCTCCATCACTGAAGCTTTCTTT	CASSLVTMPSITEAFF
NA	TRBV27	TRBD1	TRBJ1-1	TGTGCCAGCAGCCCCGGGACAGGGGGCGCGGGCACTGAAGCTTTCTTT	CASSPGTGGAGTEAFF
NA	TRBV2	NA	TRBJ1-5	TGTGCCAGCAGGGAGGACAATAATAGCAATCAGCCCCAGCATTTT	CASREDNNSNQPQHF
NA	TRBV19	NA	TRBJ1-2	TGTGCCAGCCAAAAGACAGCTAACTATGGCTACACCTTC	CASQKTANYGYTF
NA	TRBV6-6	NA	TRBJ2-2	TGTGCCAGCAGTTATATCGCAATCGACAGCCCCGGGGAGCTGTTTTTT	CASSYIAIDSPGELFF
NA	TRBV11-2	TRBD2	TRBJ2-7	TGTGCCAGCAGCCCCGGCGCGGGAGGGGACGAGCAGTACTTC	CASSPGAGGDEQYF
few	TRBV28	TRBD2	TRBJ2-7	TGTGCCAGCAGTTTGCGGGGGGTGGTCGGCGAGCAGTACTTC	CASSLRGVVGEQYF
NA	TRBV6-6	TRBD1	TRBJ1-1	TGTGCCAGCAGCTCGACAGGGGTGCCCACCTTT	CASSSTGVPTF
NA	TRBV5-6	TRBD1	TRBJ2-2	TGTGCCAGCAGCTTGGCCGGGACAGGGGGCACCGGGGAGCTGTTTTTT	CASSLAGTGGTGELFF
NA	TRBV19	TRBD1	TRBJ1-1	TGTGCCAGTAGTATGAGGGGGCCTGCCACTGAAGCTTTCTTT	CASSMRGPATEAFF
once	TRBV27	NA	TRBJ1-1	TGTGCCAGCAGTTTATTCGGGGGTACTGAAGCTTTCTTT	CASSLFGGTEAFF
NA	TRBV2	NA	TRBJ2-7	TGTGCCAGCATAGGGGCAGGCGCCGAGCAGTACTTC	CASIGAGAEQYF
NA	TRBV27	NA	TRBJ1-2	TGTGCCAGCAGCCCCCTGGGCCATGGCTACACCTTC	CASSPLGHGYTF
NA	TRBV9	NA	TRBJ1-5	TGTGCCAGCAGTCGAGGGGGAGGGGCTCACCAGCCCCAGCATTTT	CASSRGGGAHQPQHF
once	TRBV11-3	TRBD1	TRBJ1-1	TGTGCCAGCAGCTTAGGGGGGACAGGGGCGAACACTGAAGCTTTCTTT	CASSLGGTGANTEAFF
NA	TRBV3-1/TRBV3-2	TRBD2	TRBJ2-7	TGTGCCAGCAAGACTAGCGGGGCAGACGAGCAGTACTTC	CASKTSGADEQYF
NA	TRBV3-1/TRBV3-2	NA	TRBJ1-5	TGTGCCAGCAGCCAAAGGGCGGGAGGTCAGCCCCAGCATTTT	CASSQRAGGQPQHF
NA	TRBV18	TRBD1	TRBJ1-1	TGTGCCAGCTCACTATCCAGAACCGGGACAGAGAACACTGAAGCTTTCTTT	CASSLSRTGTENTEAFF
once	TRBV6-5	NA	TRBJ1-1	TGTGCCAGCAGAGCAGGGGTGGGGAGCACTGAAGCTTTCTTT	CASRAGVGSTEAFF
NA	TRBV7-9	NA	TRBJ1-5	TGTGCCAGCAGCTTAGCGATGGGGGATCAGCCCCAGCATTTT	CASSLAMGDQPQHF